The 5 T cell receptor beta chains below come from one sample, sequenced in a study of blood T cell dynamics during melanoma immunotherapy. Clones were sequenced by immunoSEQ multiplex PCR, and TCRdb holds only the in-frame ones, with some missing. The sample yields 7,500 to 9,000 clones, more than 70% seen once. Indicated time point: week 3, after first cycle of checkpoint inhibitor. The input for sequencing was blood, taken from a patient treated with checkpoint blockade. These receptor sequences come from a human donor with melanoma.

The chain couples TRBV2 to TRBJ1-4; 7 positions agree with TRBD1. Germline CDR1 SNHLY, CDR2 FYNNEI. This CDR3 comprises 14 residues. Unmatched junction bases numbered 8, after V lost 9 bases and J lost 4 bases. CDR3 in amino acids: CASCPDRFNEKLFF. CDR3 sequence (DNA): TGTGCCAGTTGCCCGGACAGGTTTAATGAAAAACTGTTTTTT.

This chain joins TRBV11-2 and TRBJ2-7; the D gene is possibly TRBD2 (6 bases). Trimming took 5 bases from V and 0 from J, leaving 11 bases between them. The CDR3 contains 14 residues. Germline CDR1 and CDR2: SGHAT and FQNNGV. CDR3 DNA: TGTGCCAGCAGCCCCTCGGGGGACTCCTACGAGCAGTACTTC. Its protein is CASSPSGDSYEQYF.

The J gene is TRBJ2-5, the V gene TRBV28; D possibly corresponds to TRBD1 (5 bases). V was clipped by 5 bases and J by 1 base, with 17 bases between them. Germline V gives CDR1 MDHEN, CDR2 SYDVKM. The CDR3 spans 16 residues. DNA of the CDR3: TGTGCCAGCAGTAGCCCGTCCCTAAGGGGCCAAGAGACCCAGTACTTC. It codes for CASSSPSLRGQETQYF.

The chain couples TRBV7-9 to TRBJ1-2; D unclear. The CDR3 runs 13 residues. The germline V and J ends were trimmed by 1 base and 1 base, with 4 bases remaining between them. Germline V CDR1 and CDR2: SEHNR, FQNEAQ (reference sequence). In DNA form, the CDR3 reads TGTGCCAGCAGCTTAGAGGGTAACTATGGCTACACCTTC. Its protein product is CASSLEGNYGYTF.

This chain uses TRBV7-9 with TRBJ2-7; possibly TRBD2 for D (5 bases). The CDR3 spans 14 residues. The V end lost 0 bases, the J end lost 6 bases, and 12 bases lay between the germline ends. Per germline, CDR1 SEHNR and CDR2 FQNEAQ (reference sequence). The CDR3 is CASSLAGVGFEQYF. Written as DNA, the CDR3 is TGTGCCAGCAGCTTAGCCGGGGTCGGCTTCGAGCAGTACTTC.